This T cell receptor beta chain was obtained from a study of molecular identifiers for immune sequencing clone quantification. Study-level results: Whereas clones above 20 RNA copies held under 1% of naive-cell molecules, they held over 97% of effector molecules.

The V gene end was trimmed by 5 bases and the J gene end by 7 bases; junction bases not matched to a gene: 8. This CDR3 has 15 residues. Germline-derived CDR1 and CDR2 are MDHEN and SYDVKM. Each CDR3 protein is one row after TCRdb ran MiXCR on the PCR reads. The sample lists hundreds of thousands of distinct CDR3 sequences; 25% were seen once. On this clonotype: Its antigen is still unknown. The CDR3 does not end in the conserved phenylalanine or tryptophan, so this is likely a read error.

Researchers sorted naive CD8 T cells as cells that were CD8+CD4-CCR7+CD45RA+. The V gene is TRBV28, the J gene TRBJ1-6; 7 nucleotides agree with TRBD1. This receptor was obtained from a human donor in good health. Some libraries in this study had Jurkat cell RNA spiked in. Sample: naive CD8+ T cells from blood, with Jurkat cell RNA spiked in. As for subset: FACS-sorted CD8+CD4-CCR7+CD45RA+ naive T cells. The CDR3 nucleotides are TGTGCCAGCAGTATCACCGGGACAGCAAATTCACCCCTCCACTCT. Translation: CASSITGTANSPLHS.